This T cell receptor (beta chain) was observed in a study of shared clonotypes between healthy human individuals. Study at large: Used for every donor were three CD4 naive, three CD4 memory, two CD8 naive and one CD8 memory plate. Overall study results and limits: Rarefaction showed sorted-subset sequencing was incomplete despite large depth. Having only a few donors restricted how much genetic and exposure-history diversity was captured. Some clonotypes were shared by all four sorted-subset donors, while others were not shared. The non-shared ones had lower generation probabilities than the shared ones.

The data were produced by immunoSEQ multiplex PCR, yet TCRdb's version contains in-frame clones alone and is incomplete. The sample has about 800,000 clones, 96% seen once. Naive CD8 isolation took CD45RO-negative cells positively selected for CCR7 and excluded terminally differentiated effector memory CD45RA+ cells. About this clone: What it recognizes is unknown. Other DNA variants within this sample encode the same CDR3.

The sequenced sample consisted of naive CD8+ T cells sorted from blood. This TCR derives from a man aged 30-40 years in good health.

CDR3 loop: CASSLAGSYEQYF. DNA of the CDR3: TGTGCCAGCAGCTTAGCGGGGTCCTACGAGCAGTACTTC. The gene calls are TRBV7-2 and TRBJ2-7; D not certain. The CDR3 length is 13 residues. Germline lookup yields CDR1 SGHTA and CDR2 FQGNSA. Deletions cut 0 bases from V and 1 base from J, with 4 bases between.